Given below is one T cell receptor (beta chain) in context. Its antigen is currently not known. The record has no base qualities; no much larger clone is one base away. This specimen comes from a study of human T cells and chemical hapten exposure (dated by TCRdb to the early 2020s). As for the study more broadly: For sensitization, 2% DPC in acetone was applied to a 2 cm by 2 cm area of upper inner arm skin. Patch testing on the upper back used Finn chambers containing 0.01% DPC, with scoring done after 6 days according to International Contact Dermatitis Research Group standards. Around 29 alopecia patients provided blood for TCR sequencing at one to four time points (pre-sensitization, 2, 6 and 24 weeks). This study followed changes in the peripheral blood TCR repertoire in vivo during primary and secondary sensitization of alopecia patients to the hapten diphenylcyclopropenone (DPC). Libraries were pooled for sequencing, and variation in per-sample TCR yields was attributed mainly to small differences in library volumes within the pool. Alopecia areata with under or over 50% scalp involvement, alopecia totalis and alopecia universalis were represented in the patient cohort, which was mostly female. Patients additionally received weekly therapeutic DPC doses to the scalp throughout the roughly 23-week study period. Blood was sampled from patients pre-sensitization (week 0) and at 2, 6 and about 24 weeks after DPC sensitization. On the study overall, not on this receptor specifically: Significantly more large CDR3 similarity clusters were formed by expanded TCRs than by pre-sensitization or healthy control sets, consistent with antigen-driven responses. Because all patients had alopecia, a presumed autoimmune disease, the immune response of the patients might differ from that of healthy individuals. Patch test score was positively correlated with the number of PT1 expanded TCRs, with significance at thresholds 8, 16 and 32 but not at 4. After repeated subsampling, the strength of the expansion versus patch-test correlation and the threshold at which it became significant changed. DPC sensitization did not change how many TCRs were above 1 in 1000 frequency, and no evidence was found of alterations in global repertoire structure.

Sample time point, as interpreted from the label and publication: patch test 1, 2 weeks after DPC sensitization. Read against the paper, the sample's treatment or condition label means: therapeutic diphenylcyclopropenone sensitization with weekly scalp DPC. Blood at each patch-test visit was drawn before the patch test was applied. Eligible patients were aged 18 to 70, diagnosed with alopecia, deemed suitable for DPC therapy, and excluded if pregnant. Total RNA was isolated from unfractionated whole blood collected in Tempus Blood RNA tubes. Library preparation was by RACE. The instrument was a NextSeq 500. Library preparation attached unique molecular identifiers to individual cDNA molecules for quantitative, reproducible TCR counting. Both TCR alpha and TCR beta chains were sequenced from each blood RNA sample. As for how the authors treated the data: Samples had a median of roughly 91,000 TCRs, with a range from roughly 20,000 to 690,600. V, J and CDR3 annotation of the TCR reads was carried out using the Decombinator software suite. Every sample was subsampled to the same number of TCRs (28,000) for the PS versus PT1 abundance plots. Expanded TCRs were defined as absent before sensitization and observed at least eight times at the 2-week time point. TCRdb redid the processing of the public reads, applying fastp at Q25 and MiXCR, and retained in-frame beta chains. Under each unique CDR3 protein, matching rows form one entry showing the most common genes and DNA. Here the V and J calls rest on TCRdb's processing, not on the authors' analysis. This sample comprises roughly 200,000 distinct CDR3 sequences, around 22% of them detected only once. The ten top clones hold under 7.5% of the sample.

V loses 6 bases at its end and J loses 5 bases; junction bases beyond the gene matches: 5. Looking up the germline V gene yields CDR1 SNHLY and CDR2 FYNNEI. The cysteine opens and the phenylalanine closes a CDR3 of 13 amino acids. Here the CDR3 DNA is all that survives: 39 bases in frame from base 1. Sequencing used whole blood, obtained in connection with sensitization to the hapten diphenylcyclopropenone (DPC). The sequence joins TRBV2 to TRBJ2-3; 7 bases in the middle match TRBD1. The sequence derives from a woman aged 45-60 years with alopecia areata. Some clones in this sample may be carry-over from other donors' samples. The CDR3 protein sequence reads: CASRTGVEDTQYF. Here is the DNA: TGTGCCAGCAGAACAGGGGTGGAAGATACGCAGTATTTT.